The subject of this entry is one TCR beta chain. This entry is derived from a study of shared clonotypes between healthy human individuals. TCRdb's table, derived via immunoSEQ multiplex PCR, lists solely in-frame clones and lacks some. The sample holds 2 million to 2.5 million clones, 85% to 95% seen once. V was shortened by 4 bases and J by 10 bases, with 16 bases between the two germline ends. The CDR3 loop spans 13 amino acids. From germline, CDR1 is LNHNV and CDR2 YYDKDF (reference sequence). This chain connects TRBV15 to TRBJ1-1; D might be TRBD1 (5 bases). The sequencing sample was made of naive CD4+ T cells from PBMCs. Subset defined: CD45RA+ positively selected. The sequence was obtained from a man between 18 and 29 years old in good health. Some clones in this sample may be carry-over from other donors' samples. The CDR3 DNA reads TGTGCCACCAGCACGGGACGGCGGGCTGGAGCTTTCTTT. This gives the protein CATSTGRRAGAFF.